Below are 26 T cell receptor beta chains sequenced from a single sample in a study of chemoradiotherapy in HPV16-positive cancers. Sequenced by immunoSEQ multiplex PCR; TCRdb stores in-frame clones only, minus some. The table records around 40,000 clones, approximately 73% of them present only once. Sample: blood, taken from a patient who underwent chemoradiotherapy. The receptor source for this set is a human donor with HPV-associated anogenital cancer.

The V and J genes are TRBV29-1 and TRBJ2-7, with 8 bases fitting TRBD1. Trimming at V came to 5 bases and at J to 4 bases, leaving 4 bases not matched to a gene. CDR1 and CDR2 (germline): SQVTM, ANQGSEA. CDR3 length equals 12 residues. CDR3 amino acids: CSVHQGAYEQYF. The CDR3 DNA sequence: TGCAGCGTTCATCAGGGGGCATACGAGCAGTACTTC.

CDR3 amino acids: CASSLSLTGNAYF. In DNA form, the CDR3 reads TGTGCCAGCAGTTTATCGCTTACAGGGAACGCTTACTTC. This sequence joins TRBV27 and TRBJ2-7; TRBD1 might be the D (6 bases). The ends were cut back, 0 bases at V and 13 bases at J, with 16 bases in the middle. Germline loops: CDR1 MNHEY, CDR2 SMNVEV (reference sequence). The CDR3 contains 13 residues.

The rearrangement uses TRBV4-1 and TRBJ1-5; TRBD1 matches 8 bases. The germline V gene has CDR1 MGHRA and CDR2 YSYEKL. This CDR3 contains 15 residues. V lost 6 bases to trimming and J lost 3 bases; unmatched junction nucleotides: 7. Here the CDR3 DNA reads TGCGCCAGCAGAGAGGGACAGGCTCCCAATCAGCCCCAGCATTTT. Protein product: CASREGQAPNQPQHF.

This clone was seen more than once but under ten times. The chain employs TRBV30 and TRBJ1-5; D is undetermined. Germline-derived CDR1 and CDR2 are GTSNPN and SVGIG (reference sequence). Trimming took off 4 bases at V and 2 bases at J, with 12 bases between the two ends. CDR3 length: 14 amino acids. Here the CDR3 DNA reads TGTGCCTGGACGCCGGTTGATGGCAATCAGCCCCAGCATTTT. Translated: CAWTPVDGNQPQHF.

This clone has just one count. The rearrangement joins TRBV19 to TRBJ2-7, with 10 bases aligning to TRBD1. The ends lost 6 bases at V and 0 bases at J; junction bases unmatched: 2. Germline CDR1 and CDR2: LNHDA and SQIVND (reference sequence). This CDR3 contains 14 residues. CDR3 residues: CASRDRGSSYEQYF. The CDR3 DNA reads as TGTGCCAGTAGGGACAGGGGGAGCTCCTACGAGCAGTACTTC.

The chain recombines TRBV11-3 with TRBJ1-1, with D perhaps TRBD1 (6 bases). Trimming shortened V by 3 bases and J by 1 base, and 6 bases separated the two germline ends. CDR1 is SGHNT and CDR2 is YENEEA in the germline V gene. CDR3 length: 13 amino acids. The CDR3, as DNA: TGTGCCAGCAGCTTGACAGGGAACACTGAAGCTTTCTTT. It specifies CASSLTGNTEAFF.

The rearrangement joins TRBV7-2 to TRBJ1-6; D possibly corresponds to TRBD1 (6 bases). This CDR3 is 17 amino acids long. Germline lookup yields CDR1 SGHTA and CDR2 FQGNSA. Trimming stripped 2 bases from V and 7 bases from J, with 18 bases between. CDR3 protein: CASSLTLQGLGNSPLHF. The CDR3 nucleotides are TGTGCCAGCAGCTTAACCCTTCAGGGGCTTGGGAATTCACCCCTCCACTTT.

The V gene is TRBV7-6, the J gene TRBJ2-1; a weak D match, TRBD1 (6 bases). CDR1 is SGHVS and CDR2 is FNYEAQ in the germline V gene. Between the trimmed V and J ends, which lost 5 bases and 6 bases, there was a span of 20 bases. The CDR3 spans 16 residues. The CDR3: CASSTNDEGVGNEQFF. In DNA, the CDR3 is TGTGCCAGCAGCACCAACGACGAGGGGGTGGGCAATGAGCAGTTCTTC.

The rearrangement uses TRBV7-2 and TRBJ1-6; TRBD1 aligns across 7 bases. Germline CDR1 and CDR2: SGHTA and FQGNSA. This CDR3 has 16 amino acids. The V segment lost 6 bases and the J segment 2 bases; nucleotides outside the gene matches: 7. This CDR3 reads CASRQDRAAYNSPLHF. DNA of the CDR3: TGTGCCAGCAGACAAGACAGGGCCGCCTATAATTCACCCCTCCACTTT.

The chain employs TRBV7-2 and TRBJ2-4, with 7 nucleotides matching TRBD2. J was trimmed by 2 bases and V by 8 bases; bases with no gene match: 15. This CDR3 is 17 amino acids long. The germline CDR1 and CDR2 sequences are SGHTA and FQGNSA. In nucleotides, the CDR3 is TGTGCCAGCTCCCCTCGGGTGGTTAGCGGGTCCAAAAACATTCAGTACTTC. Protein sequence: CASSPRVVSGSKNIQYF.

The rearrangement uses TRBV7-9 and TRBJ2-5; tentative D call: TRBD2 (5 bases). CDR3 length equals 15 residues. V was cut by 8 bases and J by 4 bases, with 20 bases left in between. Germline V gene sequence: CDR1 SEHNR, CDR2 FQNEAQ (reference sequence). The CDR3 protein is CASEIAGVSGETQYF. Here the CDR3 DNA reads TGTGCCAGCGAGATAGCCGGGGTATCAGGAGAGACCCAGTACTTC.

The chain carries TRBV30 and TRBJ1-2, with D uncertain. V dropped 0 bases and J dropped 7 bases, with 12 bases sitting between them. CDR1 and CDR2 from the germline V gene are GTSNPN and SVGIG (reference sequence). There are 13 residues in the CDR3. The CDR3 coding sequence is TGTGCCTGGAGTGTAATGCCGGCCCTTGGCTACACCTTC. Translated, it gives CAWSVMPALGYTF.

J is TRBJ1-2 and V is TRBV2; possibly TRBD1 for D (5 bases). V lost 3 bases to trimming and J lost 4 bases, with 12 bases between them. This CDR3 comprises 14 residues. CDR1 SNHLY and CDR2 FYNNEI come from the germline V gene. The CDR3 bases are TGTGCCAGCAGTGAGTCTTCAGGGACCTATGGCTACACCTTC. Its protein product is CASSESSGTYGYTF.

The chain carries TRBV5-1 and TRBJ1-1; 9 bases align to TRBD1. With V trimmed by 4 bases and J by 0 bases, 4 bases remained unmatched. This CDR3 region has 15 residues. Germline CDR1 and CDR2: SGHRS and YFSETQ. The chain's CDR3 is CASSPRTGVNTEAFF. CDR3 DNA sequence: TGCGCCAGCAGCCCCAGGACAGGGGTGAACACTGAAGCTTTCTTT.

This chain links TRBV6-6 with TRBJ1-5; the match to TRBD1 covers 7 bases. The CDR3 is 15 amino acids. The germline V gene encodes CDR1 MNHNY and CDR2 SVGAGI (reference sequence). The V gene end was trimmed by 4 bases and the J gene end by 0 bases; junction bases not matched to a gene: 3. The CDR3 protein is CASSSGQISNQPQHF. The DNA for the CDR3 is TGTGCCAGCAGTTCGGGACAGATTAGCAATCAGCCCCAGCATTTT.

The V and J genes are TRBV5-1 and TRBJ2-1; 13 nucleotides match TRBD2. J gave up 8 bases and V 0 bases, and 8 bases lay outside the gene matches. This CDR3 comprises 17 residues. Germline V gene sequence: CDR1 SGHRS, CDR2 YFSETQ. CDR3 DNA: TGCGCCAGCAGCTTGGTCCCTACTAGCGGGGGGGCGTATGAGCAGTTCTTC. Translation gives CASSLVPTSGGAYEQFF.

This clone was counted between two and nine times. The chain employs TRBV5-4 and TRBJ2-7; perhaps TRBD1 as D (7 bases). The CDR3 loop spans 15 amino acids. V was shortened by 4 bases and J by 2 bases, with 16 bases between the two germline ends. Germline V CDR1 and CDR2: SGHNT, YYREEE (reference sequence). This CDR3 is CASSGPGGLTYEQYF. CDR3 bases: TGTGCCAGCAGCGGCCCAGGGGGACTTACCTACGAGCAGTACTTC.

This clone appeared a few times. CDR3: CASSFGGRTSGYTF. CDR3 nucleotides: TGTGCCAGCAGTTTTGGAGGGAGGACTAGTGGCTACACCTTC. The J gene is TRBJ1-2, the V gene TRBV27; D gene ambiguous. The CDR3 extends over 14 amino acids. The V gene lost 3 bases and the J gene lost 7 bases, with 15 bases spanning the gap. CDR1 MNHEY and CDR2 SMNVEV come from the germline V gene (reference sequence).

The V and J genes are TRBV7-6 and TRBJ1-5; 10 bases fit TRBD1. The CDR3 length is 15 residues. Germline trimming cut 1 base from V and 4 bases from J; bases unmatched to any gene: 1. Germline-derived CDR1 and CDR2 are SGHVS and FNYEAQ. This CDR3 reads CASSLGTGGNQPQHF. DNA of the CDR3: TGTGCCAGCAGCTTAGGGACAGGGGGAAATCAGCCCCAGCATTTT.

The rearrangement uses TRBV2 and TRBJ2-7, with unresolved D. Germline V lookup: CDR1 SNHLY, CDR2 FYNNEI. Trimming left V 3 bases short and J 0 bases short, with 9 bases between. CDR3 length equals 14 residues. Here the CDR3 reads CASSDDTSSYEQYF. The DNA of the CDR3 is TGTGCCAGCAGTGACGACACGAGCTCCTACGAGCAGTACTTC. The full variable domain, its missing parts supplied by reference TRBV2 and TRBJ2-7, is EPEVTQTPSHQVTQMGQEVILRCVPISNHLYFYWYRQILGQKVEFLVSFYNNEISEKSEIFDDQFSVERPDGSNFTLKIRSTKLEDSAMYFCASSDDTSSYEQYFGPGTRLTVT.

This clone has just a few counts. The J gene is TRBJ2-2, the V gene TRBV2; D remains ambiguous. Trimming stripped 7 bases from V and 0 bases from J, with 9 bases between. Germline V lookup: CDR1 SNHLY, CDR2 FYNNEI. The CDR3 spans 14 residues. The CDR3 DNA reads TGTGCCAGCAATGCGGCATCGAACACCGGGGAGCTGTTTTTT. Amino acids: CASNAASNTGELFF.

This clone was found once. J is TRBJ1-5 and V is TRBV19; no firm D call. This CDR3 has 13 residues. V was clipped by 6 bases and J by 7 bases, with 13 bases between them. From germline, CDR1 is LNHDA and CDR2 SQIVND (reference sequence). CDR3 loop: CASSPDGEQPQHF. CDR3 nucleotides: TGTGCCAGTAGCCCCGACGGGGAGCAGCCCCAGCATTTT.

The chain has TRBV30 and TRBJ2-1; 7 bases align to TRBD1. The V gene's germline CDR1 is GTSNPN and CDR2 SVGIG (reference sequence). V lost 3 bases and J lost 1; bases outside the gene matches: 3. The length of the CDR3 is 14 residues. This chain's CDR3 is CAWRRTGSYNEQFF. In DNA form, the CDR3 reads TGTGCCTGGAGGCGGACAGGATCCTACAATGAGCAGTTCTTC. Together with reference TRBV30 and TRBJ2-1, the CDR3 gives the full variable domain: SQTIHQWPATLVQPVGSPLSLECTVEGTSNPNLYWYRQAAGRGLQLLFYSVGIGQISSEVPQNLSASRPQDRQFILSSKKLLLSDSGFYLCAWRRTGSYNEQFFGPGTRLTVL.

This clone has a handful of counts. The chain carries TRBV5-4 and TRBJ1-2; D remains unclear. The germline CDR1 and CDR2 sequences are SGHNT and YYREEE (reference sequence). The CDR3 has 13 residues. Trimming took off 7 bases at V and 8 bases at J, with 18 bases between the two ends. The CDR3 coding sequence is TGTGCCAGCCAAAGGGTGGACTCTCGAGGCTACACCTTC. Amino acid sequence: CASQRVDSRGYTF.

This clone was seen only once. This rearrangement joins TRBV4-1 to TRBJ2-7, with 8 bases lining up with TRBD2. Per the germline V gene, CDR1 is MGHRA and CDR2 is YSYEKL. The ends lost 2 bases at V and 6 bases at J; junction bases unmatched: 6. This CDR3 has 14 residues. The CDR3 loop is CASSQSFGGGEQYF. CDR3 sequence (DNA): TGCGCCAGCAGCCAATCATTCGGGGGGGGCGAGCAGTACTTC.

This chain links TRBV5-4 with TRBJ2-3; D may be TRBD2 (5 bases). Germline loops: CDR1 SGHNT, CDR2 YYREEE (reference sequence). The CDR3 sequence is 16 residues long. The germline V and J ends were trimmed by 0 bases and 0 bases, with 11 bases remaining between them. CDR3 bases: TGTGCCAGCAGCTTGGGAGCGGTTACTAGCACAGATACGCAGTATTTT. Protein product: CASSLGAVTSTDTQYF.